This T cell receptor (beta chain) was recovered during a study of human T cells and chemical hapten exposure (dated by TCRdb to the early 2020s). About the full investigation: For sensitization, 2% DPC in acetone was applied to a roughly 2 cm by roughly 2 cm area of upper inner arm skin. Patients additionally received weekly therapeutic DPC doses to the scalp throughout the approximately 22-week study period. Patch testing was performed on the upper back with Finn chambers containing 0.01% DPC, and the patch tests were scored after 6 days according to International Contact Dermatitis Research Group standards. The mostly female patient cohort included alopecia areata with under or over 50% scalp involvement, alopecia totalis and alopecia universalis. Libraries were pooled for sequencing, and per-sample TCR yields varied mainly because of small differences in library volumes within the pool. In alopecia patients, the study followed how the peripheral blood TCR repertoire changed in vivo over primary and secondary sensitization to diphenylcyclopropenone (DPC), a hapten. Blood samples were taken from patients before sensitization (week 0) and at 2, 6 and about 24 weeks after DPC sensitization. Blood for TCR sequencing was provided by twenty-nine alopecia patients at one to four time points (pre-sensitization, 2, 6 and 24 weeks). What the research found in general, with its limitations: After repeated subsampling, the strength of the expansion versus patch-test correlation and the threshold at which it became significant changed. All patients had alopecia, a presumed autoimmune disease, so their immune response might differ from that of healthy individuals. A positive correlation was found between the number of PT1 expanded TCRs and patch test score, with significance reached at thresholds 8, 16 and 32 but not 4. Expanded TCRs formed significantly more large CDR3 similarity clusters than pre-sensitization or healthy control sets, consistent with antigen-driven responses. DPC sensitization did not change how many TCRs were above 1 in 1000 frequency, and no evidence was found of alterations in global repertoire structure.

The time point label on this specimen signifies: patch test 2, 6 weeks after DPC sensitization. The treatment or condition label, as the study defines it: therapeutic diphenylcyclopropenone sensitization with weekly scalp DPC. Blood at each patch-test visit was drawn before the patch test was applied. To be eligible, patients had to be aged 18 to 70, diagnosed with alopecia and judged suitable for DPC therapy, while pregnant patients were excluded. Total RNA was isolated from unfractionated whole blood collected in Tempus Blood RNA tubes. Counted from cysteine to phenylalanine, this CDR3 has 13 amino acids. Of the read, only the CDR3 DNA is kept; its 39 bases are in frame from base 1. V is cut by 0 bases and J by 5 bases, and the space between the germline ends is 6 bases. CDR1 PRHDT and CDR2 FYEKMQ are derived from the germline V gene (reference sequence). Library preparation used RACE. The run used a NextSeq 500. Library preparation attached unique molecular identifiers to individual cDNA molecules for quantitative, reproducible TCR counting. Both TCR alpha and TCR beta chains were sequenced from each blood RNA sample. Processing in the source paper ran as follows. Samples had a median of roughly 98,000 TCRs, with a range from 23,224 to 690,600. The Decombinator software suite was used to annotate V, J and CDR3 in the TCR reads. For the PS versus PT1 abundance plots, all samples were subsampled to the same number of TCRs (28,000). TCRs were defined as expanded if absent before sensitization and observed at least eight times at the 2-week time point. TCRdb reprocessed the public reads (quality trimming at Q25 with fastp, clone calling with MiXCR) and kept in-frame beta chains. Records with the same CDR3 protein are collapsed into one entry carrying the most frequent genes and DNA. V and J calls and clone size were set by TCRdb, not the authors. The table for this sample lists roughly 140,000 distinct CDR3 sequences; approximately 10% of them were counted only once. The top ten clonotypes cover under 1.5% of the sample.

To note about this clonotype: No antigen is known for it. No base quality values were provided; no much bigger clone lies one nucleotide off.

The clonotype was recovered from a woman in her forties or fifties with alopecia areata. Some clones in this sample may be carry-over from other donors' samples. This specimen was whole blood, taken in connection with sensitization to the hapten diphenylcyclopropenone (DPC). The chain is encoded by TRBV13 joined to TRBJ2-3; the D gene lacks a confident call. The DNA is TGTGCCAGCAGCTTAGGCCGGCGAGATACGCAGTATTTT. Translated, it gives CASSLGRRDTQYF. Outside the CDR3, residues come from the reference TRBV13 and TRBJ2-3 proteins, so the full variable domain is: AAGVIQSPRHLIKEKRETATLKCYPIPRHDTVYWYQQGPGQDPQFLISFYEKMQSDKGSIPDRFSAQQFSDYHSELNMSSLELGDSALYFCASSLGRRDTQYFGPGTRLTVL.